The clone carrying this T cell receptor beta chain was counted a few times. Its antigen is unidentified. Flow cytometry had shown expanded CD8+CD57+ cells in the patients chosen for sequencing. The enrolled patients all had severe acquired aplastic anemia. Patients were treatment-naive when blood was sampled. CDR3 length: 15 residues. Germline V gene sequence: CDR1 SGHRS, CDR2 YFSETQ. Trimming cost V 4 bases and J 4 bases, with 17 bases left between them. The sample originates from a study of CD8+CD57+ T cells in acquired aplastic anemia. Background on the study: Mean yield of DNA from sorted CD4+ and CD8+ cells was approximately 3 ug.

Study results and limitations: Twenty-nine CD8+ CDR3 sequences were shared between patients and controls.

Genomic DNA acted as the template from which TCR beta VDJ combination and CDR3 sequence profiling were carried out. TCRdb used MiXCR to reprocess the reads, holding one entry per CDR3 protein. The profile shows hundreds of thousands of distinct CDR3 sequences, around 32% of them singletons. The clonotype comes from a human donor with aplastic anemia. The rearrangement joins TRBV5-1 to TRBJ2-5, with D possibly matching TRBD2 (5 bases). The source material was sorted CD4+, CD8+, or CD8+CD57+ T cells (not recorded which) from PBMCs. This chain's CDR3 is CASSPRLGGRETQYF. The CDR3 nucleotides read TGCGCCAGCAGCCCGCGGCTGGGCGGGCGAGAGACCCAGTACTTC.